These 8 T cell receptor beta chains share one sample of origin, sequenced in a study of response to subunit inactivated influenza vaccine. TCRdb redid the calling of the RT-PCR reads with MiXCR, one entry per CDR3 protein. The table lists about 530,000 distinct CDR3 sequences, 13% of them singletons. Specimen: PBMCs from blood, collected roughly 47 days after vaccination. The receptor set was obtained from a man aged 45-65 years who received an inactivated influenza vaccine.

In this sample, this clonotype turned up a few times. The chain links TRBV5-5 to TRBJ2-2; no clear D gene. V gave up 1 base and J gave up 5 bases, with 9 bases separating them. The CDR3 runs 14 residues. CDR1 and CDR2 from the germline V gene are SGHKS and YYEKEE (reference sequence). CDR3 DNA sequence: TGTGCCAGCAGCTTGCCAGGAAGTACCGGGGAGCTGTTTTTT. This translates into CASSLPGSTGELFF.

There are a few counts of this clonotype. This chain links TRBV20-1 with TRBJ1-5; perhaps TRBD1 as D (5 bases). This CDR3 contains 15 residues. Trimming took off 2 bases at V and 0 bases at J, with 11 bases between the two ends. The V gene's germline CDR1 is DFQATT and CDR2 SNEGSKA (reference sequence). The CDR3 is CSARLTGRSNQPQHF. In nucleotides, the CDR3 is TGCAGTGCTAGATTAACAGGACGTAGCAATCAGCCCCAGCATTTT.

The V gene is TRBV4-1, the J gene TRBJ2-7; D perhaps matches TRBD2 (6 bases). The V and J ends lost 4 bases and 4 bases respectively, with 11 bases between them. The CDR3 runs 13 residues. The germline CDR1 and CDR2 sequences are MGHRA and YSYEKL. The CDR3 reads CASSLIGGYEQYF. Here the CDR3 DNA reads TGCGCCAGCAGCCTGATCGGGGGTTACGAGCAGTACTTC.

The genes are TRBV7-2 and TRBJ2-2; the D gene is possibly TRBD1 (6 bases). Germline assignment: CDR1 SGHTA and CDR2 FQGNSA. CDR3 length: 15 amino acids. V gave up 2 bases and J gave up 4 bases, with 11 bases separating them. The CDR3: CASSLLGQTTGELFF. CDR3 nucleotides: TGTGCCAGCAGCTTATTGGGACAAACCACCGGGGAGCTGTTTTTT.

The genes are TRBV19 and TRBJ2-7; D might be TRBD1 (6 bases). Per germline, CDR1 LNHDA and CDR2 SQIVND (reference sequence). The CDR3 runs 11 residues. Trimming removed 6 bases from V and 6 bases from J, with 9 bases in between. As DNA, the CDR3 is TGTGCCAGTAGACCAGGGGCCGAGCAGTACTTC. Translation gives CASRPGAEQYF.

The chain links TRBV20-1 to TRBJ1-1, with D hard to call. With 6 bases removed from V and 7 bases from J, the gap between germline ends came to 15 bases. CDR1 and CDR2 from the germline V gene are DFQATT and SNEGSKA (reference sequence). The CDR3 extends over 12 amino acids. This CDR3 is CSASPGWNEAFF. For the CDR3, the DNA is TGCAGTGCCAGCCCCGGCTGGAATGAAGCTTTCTTT.

A few counts support this clonotype. The chain is built from TRBV29-1 and TRBJ2-3; D ambiguous. Germline V lookup: CDR1 SQVTM, CDR2 ANQGSEA. The CDR3 runs 11 residues. V was clipped by 7 bases and J by 2 bases, with 7 bases between them. CDR3: CSGLLTDTQYF. DNA of the CDR3: TGCAGCGGTCTTCTCACAGATACGCAGTATTTT.

This clonotype turned up a few times. The CDR3: CASSEAWGIGNEQFF. Written as DNA, the CDR3 is TGTGCCAGCAGTGAAGCGTGGGGGATAGGCAATGAGCAGTTCTTC. This rearrangement joins TRBV6-1 to TRBJ2-1, with D perhaps given as TRBD1 or TRBD2 (5 bases each). The germline V and J ends were trimmed by 0 bases and 6 bases, with 12 bases remaining between them. Germline assignment: CDR1 MNHNS and CDR2 SASEGT. CDR3 length: 15 amino acids.